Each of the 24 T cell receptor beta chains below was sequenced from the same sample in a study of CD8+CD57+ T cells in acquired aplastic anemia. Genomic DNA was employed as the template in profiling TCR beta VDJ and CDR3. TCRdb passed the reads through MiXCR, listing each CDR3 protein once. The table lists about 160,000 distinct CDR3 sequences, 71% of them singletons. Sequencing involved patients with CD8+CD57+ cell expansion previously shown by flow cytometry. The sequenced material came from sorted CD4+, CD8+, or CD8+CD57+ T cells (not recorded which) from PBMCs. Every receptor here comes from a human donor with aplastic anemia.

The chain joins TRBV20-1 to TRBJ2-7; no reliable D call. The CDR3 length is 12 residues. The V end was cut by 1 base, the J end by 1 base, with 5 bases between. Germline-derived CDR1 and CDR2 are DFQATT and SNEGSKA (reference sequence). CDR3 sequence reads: CSARGVSYEQYF. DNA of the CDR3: TGCAGTGCTAGAGGGGTGTCCTACGAGCAGTACTTC.

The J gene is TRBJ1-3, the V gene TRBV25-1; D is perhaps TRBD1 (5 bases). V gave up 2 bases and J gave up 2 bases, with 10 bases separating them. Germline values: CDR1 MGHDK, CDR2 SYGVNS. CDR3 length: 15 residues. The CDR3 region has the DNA TGTGCCAGCAGTGAACAGGGTGGGACTGGAAACACCATATATTTT. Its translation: CASSEQGGTGNTIYF.

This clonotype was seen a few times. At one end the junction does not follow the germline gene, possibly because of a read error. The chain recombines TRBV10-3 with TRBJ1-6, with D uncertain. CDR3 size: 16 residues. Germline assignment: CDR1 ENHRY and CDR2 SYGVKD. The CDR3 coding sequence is TGCGCCATCAGTGAGCCCCCGAGGGAAACGGGGTCACCCCTCCACTTT. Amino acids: CAISEPPRETGSPLHF.

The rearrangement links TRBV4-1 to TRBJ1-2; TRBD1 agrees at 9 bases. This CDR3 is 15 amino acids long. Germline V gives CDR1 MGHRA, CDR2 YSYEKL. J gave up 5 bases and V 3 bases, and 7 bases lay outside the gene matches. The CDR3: CASSQGRDRDYGYTF. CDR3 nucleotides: TGCGCCAGCAGCCAGGGACGGGACAGGGATTATGGCTACACCTTC.

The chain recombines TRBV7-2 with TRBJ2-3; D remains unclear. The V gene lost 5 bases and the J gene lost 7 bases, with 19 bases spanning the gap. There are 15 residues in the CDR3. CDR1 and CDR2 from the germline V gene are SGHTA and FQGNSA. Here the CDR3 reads CASSVLQGPANTQYF. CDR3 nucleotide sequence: TGTGCCAGCAGCGTACTCCAAGGGCCCGCGAATACGCAGTATTTT.

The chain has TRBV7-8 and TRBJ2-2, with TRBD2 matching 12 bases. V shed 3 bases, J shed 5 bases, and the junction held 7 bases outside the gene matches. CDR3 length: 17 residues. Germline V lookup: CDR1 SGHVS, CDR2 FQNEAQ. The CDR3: CASSFRTSGAITGELFF. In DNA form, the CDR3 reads TGTGCCAGCAGCTTCCGGACTAGCGGGGCGATAACCGGGGAGCTGTTTTTT.

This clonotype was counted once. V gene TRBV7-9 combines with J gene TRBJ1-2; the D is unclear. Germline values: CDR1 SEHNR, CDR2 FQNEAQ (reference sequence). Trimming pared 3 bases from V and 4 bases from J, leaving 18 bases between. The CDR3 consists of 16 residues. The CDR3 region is CASSFTPGEGSYGYTF. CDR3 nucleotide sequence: TGTGCCAGCAGCTTCACGCCGGGAGAGGGTAGCTATGGCTACACCTTC. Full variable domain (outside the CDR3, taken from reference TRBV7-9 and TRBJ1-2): DTGVSQNPRHKITKRGQNVTFRCDPISEHNRLYWYRQTLGQGPEFLTYFQNEAQLEKSRLLSDRFSAERPKGSFSTLEIQRTEQGDSAMYLCASSFTPGEGSYGYTFGSGTRLTVV.

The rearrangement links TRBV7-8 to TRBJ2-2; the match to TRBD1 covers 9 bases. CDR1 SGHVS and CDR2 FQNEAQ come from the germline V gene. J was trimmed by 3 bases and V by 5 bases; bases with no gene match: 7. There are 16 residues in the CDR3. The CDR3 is CASSPRDRADTGELFF. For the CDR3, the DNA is TGTGCCAGCAGCCCGAGGGACAGGGCGGACACCGGGGAGCTGTTTTTT.

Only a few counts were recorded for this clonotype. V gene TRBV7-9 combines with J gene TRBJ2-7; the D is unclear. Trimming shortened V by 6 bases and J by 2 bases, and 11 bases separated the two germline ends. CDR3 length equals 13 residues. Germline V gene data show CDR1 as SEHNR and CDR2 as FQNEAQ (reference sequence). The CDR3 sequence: CASSSTVTYEQYF. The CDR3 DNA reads TGTGCCAGCAGTTCCACAGTCACCTACGAGCAGTACTTC.

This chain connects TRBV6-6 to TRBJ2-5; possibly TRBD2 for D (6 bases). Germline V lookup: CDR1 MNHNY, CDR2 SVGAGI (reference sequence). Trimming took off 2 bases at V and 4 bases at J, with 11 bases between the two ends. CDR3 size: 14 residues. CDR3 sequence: CASSYPGVGETQYF. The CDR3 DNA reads TGTGCCAGCAGTTACCCGGGGGTAGGAGAGACCCAGTACTTC.

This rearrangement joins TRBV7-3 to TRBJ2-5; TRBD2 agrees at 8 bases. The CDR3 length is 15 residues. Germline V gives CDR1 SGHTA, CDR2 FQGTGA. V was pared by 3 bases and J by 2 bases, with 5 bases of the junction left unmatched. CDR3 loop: CASSLSGGLQETQYF. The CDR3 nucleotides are TGTGCCAGCAGCTTGAGCGGGGGCCTTCAAGAGACCCAGTACTTC. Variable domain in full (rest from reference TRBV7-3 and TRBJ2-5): GAGVSQTPSNKVTEKGKYVELRCDPISGHTALYWYRQSLGQGPEFLIYFQGTGAADDSGLPNDRFFAVRPEGSVSTLKIQRTERGDSAVYLCASSLSGGLQETQYFGPGTRLLVL.

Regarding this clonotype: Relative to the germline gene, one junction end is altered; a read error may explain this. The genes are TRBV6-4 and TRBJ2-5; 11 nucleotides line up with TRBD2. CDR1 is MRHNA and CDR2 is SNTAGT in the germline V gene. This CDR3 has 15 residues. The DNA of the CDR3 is TGCGCCAGCAGCGTGGGACTAGCGGATCAAGAGACCCAGTACTTC. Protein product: CASSVGLADQETQYF.

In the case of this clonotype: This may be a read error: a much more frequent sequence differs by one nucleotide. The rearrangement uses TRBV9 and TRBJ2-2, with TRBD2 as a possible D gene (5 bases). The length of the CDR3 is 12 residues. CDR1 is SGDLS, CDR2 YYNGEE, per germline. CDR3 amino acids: CASSAVTGELSF. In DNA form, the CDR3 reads TGTGCCAGCAGCGCAGTTACCGGGGAGCTGTCTTTT. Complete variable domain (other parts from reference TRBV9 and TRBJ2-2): DSGVTQTPKHLITATGQRVTLRCSPRSGDLSVYWYQQSLDQGLQFLIQYYNGEERAKGNILERFSAQQFPDLHSELNLSSLELGDSALYFCASSAVTGELSFGEGSRLTVL.

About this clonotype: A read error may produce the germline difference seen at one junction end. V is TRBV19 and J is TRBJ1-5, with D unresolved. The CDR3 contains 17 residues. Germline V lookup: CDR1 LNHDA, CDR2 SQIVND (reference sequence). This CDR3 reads CASSNLSRGWRNRPQHF. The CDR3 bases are TGTGCCAGTAGTAACCTCAGTCGCGGATGGCGCAATCGGCCCCAGCATTTT.

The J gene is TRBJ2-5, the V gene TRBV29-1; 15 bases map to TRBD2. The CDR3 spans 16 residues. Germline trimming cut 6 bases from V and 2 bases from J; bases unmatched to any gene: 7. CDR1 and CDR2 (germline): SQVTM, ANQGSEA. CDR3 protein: CSVGGLAGGIQETQYF. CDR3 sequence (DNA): TGCAGCGTAGGCGGACTAGCGGGGGGGATACAAGAGACCCAGTACTTC.

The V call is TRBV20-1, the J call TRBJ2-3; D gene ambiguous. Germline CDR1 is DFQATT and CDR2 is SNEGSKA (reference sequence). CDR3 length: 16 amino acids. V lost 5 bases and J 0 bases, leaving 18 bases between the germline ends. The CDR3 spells CSAHSLGAFSTDTQYF. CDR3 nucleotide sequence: TGCAGTGCTCACTCCCTTGGAGCATTCAGCACAGATACGCAGTATTTT.

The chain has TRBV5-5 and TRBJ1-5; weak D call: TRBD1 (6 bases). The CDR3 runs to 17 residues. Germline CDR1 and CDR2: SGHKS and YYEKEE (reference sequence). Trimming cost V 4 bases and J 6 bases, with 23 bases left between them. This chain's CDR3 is CASSPKVLGGLGQPQHF. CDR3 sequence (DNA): TGTGCCAGCAGCCCCAAGGTACTTGGGGGGCTAGGTCAGCCCCAGCATTTT.

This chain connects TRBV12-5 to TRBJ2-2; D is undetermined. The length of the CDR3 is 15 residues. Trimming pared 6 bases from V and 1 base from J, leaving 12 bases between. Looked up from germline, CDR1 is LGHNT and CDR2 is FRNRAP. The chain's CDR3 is CASGPGPMNTGELFF. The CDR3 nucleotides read TGTGCTAGTGGGCCTGGACCGATGAACACCGGGGAGCTGTTTTTT.

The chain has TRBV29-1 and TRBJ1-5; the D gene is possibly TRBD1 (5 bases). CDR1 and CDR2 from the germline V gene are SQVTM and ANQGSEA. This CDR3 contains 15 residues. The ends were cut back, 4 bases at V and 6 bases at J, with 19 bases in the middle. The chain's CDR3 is CSVGSGWGSGQPQHF. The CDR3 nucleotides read TGCAGCGTTGGCTCAGGGTGGGGTTCGGGTCAGCCCCAGCATTTT.

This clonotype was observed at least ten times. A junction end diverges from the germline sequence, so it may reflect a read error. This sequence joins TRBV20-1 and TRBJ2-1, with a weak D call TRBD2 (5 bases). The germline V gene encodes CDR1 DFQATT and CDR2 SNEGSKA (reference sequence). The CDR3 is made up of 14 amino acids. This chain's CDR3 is CSARASGAYNEQFF. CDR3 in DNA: TGCAGTGCAAGAGCGAGCGGCGCCTACAATGAGCAGTTCTTC.

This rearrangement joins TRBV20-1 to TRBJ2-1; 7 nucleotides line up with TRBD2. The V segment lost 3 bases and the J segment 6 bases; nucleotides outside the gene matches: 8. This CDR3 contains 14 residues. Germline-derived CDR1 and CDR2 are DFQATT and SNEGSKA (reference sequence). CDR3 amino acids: CSASLLAEGNEQFF. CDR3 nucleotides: TGCAGTGCTAGTTTGCTAGCGGAGGGCAATGAGCAGTTCTTC.

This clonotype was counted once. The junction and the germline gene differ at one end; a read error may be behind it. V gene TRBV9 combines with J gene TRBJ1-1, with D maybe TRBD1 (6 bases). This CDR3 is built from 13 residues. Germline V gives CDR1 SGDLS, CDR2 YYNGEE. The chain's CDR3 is CASRLGGTTEAFF. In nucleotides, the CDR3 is TGCGCCAGCAGACTAGGGGGTACCACTGAAGCTTTCTTT.

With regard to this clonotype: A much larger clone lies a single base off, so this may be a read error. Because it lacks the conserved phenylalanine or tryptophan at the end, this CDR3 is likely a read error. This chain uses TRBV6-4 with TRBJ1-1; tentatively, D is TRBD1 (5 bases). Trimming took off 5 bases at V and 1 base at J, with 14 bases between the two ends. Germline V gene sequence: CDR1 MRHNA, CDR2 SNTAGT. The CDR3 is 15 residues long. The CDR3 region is CASSPTLTGNTEAFL. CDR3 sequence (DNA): TGTGCCAGCAGTCCAACTCTCACAGGGAACACTGAAGCTTTCCTT.

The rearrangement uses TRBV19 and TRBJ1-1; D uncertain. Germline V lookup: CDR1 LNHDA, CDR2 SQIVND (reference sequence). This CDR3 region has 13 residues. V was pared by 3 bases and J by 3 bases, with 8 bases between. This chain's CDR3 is CASSIVAYTEAFF. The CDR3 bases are TGTGCCAGTAGTATTGTGGCATACACTGAAGCTTTCTTT.